This T cell receptor (beta chain) was captured by sequencing in a study of a mutant IDH1 vaccine in newly diagnosed glioma. About the study: The study started vaccination 4-6 weeks after radiotherapy alone, or with temozolomide cycles. Former treatment meant radiotherapy, temozolomide, or both; the majority had gotten both.

V was pared by 4 bases and J by 6 bases, with 8 bases of the junction left unmatched. This CDR3 is built from 15 residues. Per germline, CDR1 SEHNR and CDR2 FQNEAQ (reference sequence). Documented time point: week 47, end of study. Every single dose of the vaccine, 300 ug of mutant IDH1 20-mer peptide, came with topical imiquimod. Overall study results and limits: Apparently, pseudoprogression bore no relation to changes among the top peripheral T cell clonotypes.

Method: immunoSEQ multiplex PCR; TCRdb's copy keeps in-frame clones and lacks some. The table shows 75,000 to 95,000 clones, with about 90% occurring only once. Comments on this clone: Its antigen remains unidentified.

V and J are TRBV7-9 and TRBJ2-1, with 8 bases fitting TRBD2. The source of this sequence is a woman in her forties or fifties with glioma. Specimen: PBMCs, collected from a glioma patient whose treatment included an IDH1 peptide vaccine. CDR3 region: CASSSQRERTNEQFF. The CDR3 nucleotides are TGTGCCAGCAGCTCCCAGCGGGAGCGCACCAATGAGCAGTTCTTC. The variable domain in full, with the rest retrieved from reference TRBV7-9 and TRBJ2-1, is DTGVSQNPRHKITKRGQNVTFRCDPISEHNRLYWYRQTLGQGPEFLTYFQNEAQLEKSRLLSDRFSAERPKGSFSTLEIQRTEQGDSAMYLCASSSQRERTNEQFFGPGTRLTVL.